Listed below are T cell receptor beta chains from one sample, sequenced in a study of graft-versus-host responses after intestinal transplantation. The protocol was immunoSEQ multiplex PCR, while the TCRdb copy is restricted to in-frame clones and leaves out a portion. The data contain roughly 7,000 clones, about nine tenths of them singletons. The material was PBMCs, obtained roughly 89 days after transplant. The receptors originated from a human patient who received an intestinal transplant, so some T cells may come from the graft donor. Both conserved end residues are part of each CDR3. The order of the fields is CDR3 DNA, CDR3 protein, D gene, clone size, J gene, V gene. A D gene is named only where the DNA matches it firmly. Size tells how often a clone was seen (once, few, many) or the class of an expanded clone, and some rows leave it out.

cdr3_nt: TGTGCCAGCCGGACAGGGATCAATCAGCCCCAGCATTTT
cdr3_aa: CASRTGINQPQHF
d_call: TRBD1
clone_size: .
j_call: TRBJ1-5
v_call: TRBV27

cdr3_nt: TGTGCCAGCAGCTTTGACCCTGGGGGACTCCAGCAGTACTTC
cdr3_aa: CASSFDPGGLQQYF
d_call: .
clone_size: once
j_call: TRBJ2-7
v_call: TRBV28

cdr3_nt: TGTGCCAGTAGTCCCGACGGCAGTGAAGCTTTCTTT
cdr3_aa: CASSPDGSEAFF
d_call: .
clone_size: once
j_call: TRBJ1-1
v_call: TRBV19

cdr3_nt: TGTGCCAGCAGCTTTGGTGCGAATGAGCAGTTCTTC
cdr3_aa: CASSFGANEQFF
d_call: .
clone_size: .
j_call: TRBJ2-1
v_call: TRBV5-4

cdr3_nt: TGTGCCAGCAGTAGAGGACAGGCGTCCTCCTACGAGCAGTACTTC
cdr3_aa: CASSRGQASSYEQYF
d_call: TRBD1
clone_size: .
j_call: TRBJ2-7
v_call: TRBV6-5

cdr3_nt: TGTGCCAGCAGTCTAGCGCCCAATGAGCAGTTCTTC
cdr3_aa: CASSLAPNEQFF
d_call: .
clone_size: .
j_call: TRBJ2-1
v_call: TRBV25-1

cdr3_nt: TGTGCCAGCAGCCCAACTAGCGCCCAAGAGACCCAGTACTTC
cdr3_aa: CASSPTSAQETQYF
d_call: TRBD2
clone_size: .
j_call: TRBJ2-5
v_call: TRBV5-4

cdr3_nt: TGTGCCAGCATCTGGGGGGGAGTTGGGACAGAGACCCAGTACTTC
cdr3_aa: CASIWGGVGTETQYF
d_call: TRBD2
clone_size: .
j_call: TRBJ2-5
v_call: TRBV2

cdr3_nt: TGTGCCAGCAAGTCCACAGGGGCTGGAAACACCATATATTTT
cdr3_aa: CASKSTGAGNTIYF
d_call: TRBD1
clone_size: .
j_call: TRBJ1-3
v_call: TRBV2

cdr3_nt: TGTGCCACCAGCATTATTAACAGGGGATCTGGGGCCAACGTCCTGACTTTC
cdr3_aa: CATSIINRGSGANVLTF
d_call: TRBD1
clone_size: .
j_call: TRBJ2-6
v_call: TRBV15

cdr3_nt: TGTGCCAGCAGCAACTTCCGGGACAGGGGCCATACAGATACGCAGTATTTT
cdr3_aa: CASSNFRDRGHTDTQYF
d_call: TRBD1
clone_size: .
j_call: TRBJ2-3
v_call: TRBV11-1

cdr3_nt: TGTGCCAGCAGTTACGGCCGGGGGAGCTCCTACAATGAGCAGTTCTTC
cdr3_aa: CASSYGRGSSYNEQFF
d_call: .
clone_size: .
j_call: TRBJ2-1
v_call: TRBV6-6

cdr3_nt: TGCGCCAGCAGCTCGCGGACAGGACAAGAGACCCAGTACTTC
cdr3_aa: CASSSRTGQETQYF
d_call: TRBD1
clone_size: few
j_call: TRBJ2-5
v_call: TRBV5-1

cdr3_nt: TGTGCCAGCAGTGTGGGTAGCGGCACAGATACGCAGTATTTT
cdr3_aa: CASSVGSGTDTQYF
d_call: .
clone_size: .
j_call: TRBJ2-3
v_call: TRBV6-4

cdr3_nt: TGTGCCAGTAGTATGGTATACAGGGGGCGTGAAGAAAAACTGTTTTTT
cdr3_aa: CASSMVYRGREEKLFF
d_call: TRBD1
clone_size: .
j_call: TRBJ1-4
v_call: TRBV19

cdr3_nt: TGCAGCGTAGGACAGGGGGCGAATCAGCCCCAGCATTTT
cdr3_aa: CSVGQGANQPQHF
d_call: TRBD1
clone_size: .
j_call: TRBJ1-5
v_call: TRBV29-1

cdr3_nt: TGTGCCAGCAGGGTAGGTCATGAGCAGTTCTTC
cdr3_aa: CASRVGHEQFF
d_call: .
clone_size: few
j_call: TRBJ2-1
v_call: TRBV28

cdr3_nt: TGTGCCAGCTCACCTTTGAGGGGAGAGACCCAGTACTTC
cdr3_aa: CASSPLRGETQYF
d_call: .
clone_size: .
j_call: TRBJ2-5
v_call: TRBV18

cdr3_nt: TGTGCCAGCAGCTTGAGGGCGGGGGGCCTTAAGCTAACTGAAGCTTTCTTT
cdr3_aa: CASSLRAGGLKLTEAFF
d_call: .
clone_size: .
j_call: TRBJ1-1
v_call: TRBV7-3

cdr3_nt: TGCGCCAGCAGCCAAGATAGGTACCTTTATGGCTACACCTTC
cdr3_aa: CASSQDRYLYGYTF
d_call: .
clone_size: .
j_call: TRBJ1-2
v_call: TRBV4-1

cdr3_nt: TGTGCCAGCAGCCCCCTTCCCCGGACAGGTCAAGAGACCCAGTACTTC
cdr3_aa: CASSPLPRTGQETQYF
d_call: TRBD1
clone_size: .
j_call: TRBJ2-5
v_call: TRBV7-2

cdr3_nt: TGTGCCAGCAGCCCCGGGGCGAACACTGAAGCTTTCTTT
cdr3_aa: CASSPGANTEAFF
d_call: .
clone_size: .
j_call: TRBJ1-1
v_call: TRBV9

cdr3_nt: TGTGCCAGCTCACCACCTACAGGGGGCGCCTACAATGAGCAGTTCTTC
cdr3_aa: CASSPPTGGAYNEQFF
d_call: TRBD1
clone_size: .
j_call: TRBJ2-1
v_call: TRBV18

cdr3_nt: TGTGCCAGCAGCTTAATGGACGGCACAGATACGCAGTATTTT
cdr3_aa: CASSLMDGTDTQYF
d_call: .
clone_size: few
j_call: TRBJ2-3
v_call: TRBV7-9

cdr3_nt: TGTGCCAGCAGCCAAGGTTACTCAGGGGTCTCCTACGAGCAGTACTTC
cdr3_aa: CASSQGYSGVSYEQYF
d_call: .
clone_size: .
j_call: TRBJ2-7
v_call: TRBV14

cdr3_nt: TGTGCCAGCAGCTTACCAGTGTTTTTGAGGAAGTCCTACAATGAGCAGTTCTTC
cdr3_aa: CASSLPVFLRKSYNEQFF
d_call: .
clone_size: .
j_call: TRBJ2-1
v_call: TRBV7-8

cdr3_nt: TGTGCCAGCAGCTTCGCAGCGGGAGTTAACTCAGATACGCAGTATTTT
cdr3_aa: CASSFAAGVNSDTQYF
d_call: TRBD2
clone_size: once
j_call: TRBJ2-3
v_call: TRBV13

cdr3_nt: TGCGCCAGCAGTGGAGTAGCGGGAGTAGCGAATGAGCAGTTCTTC
cdr3_aa: CASSGVAGVANEQFF
d_call: TRBD2
clone_size: few
j_call: TRBJ2-1
v_call: TRBV10-2